Sequencing of this T cell receptor beta chain was carried out in a study of OX40 agonist ivuxolimab in advanced cancers. Study background: Patients took ivuxolimab, an agonistic anti-OX40 (CD134) antibody.

The CDR3 covers 12 residues. Germline V gene lookup returns CDR1 SGDLS and CDR2 YYNGEE. V was pared by 3 bases and J by 7 bases, with 10 bases between. Profiled with immunoSEQ multiplex PCR; TCRdb holds only in-frame clones, not every one. The sample shows 65,000 to 80,000 clones, roughly nine tenths of them seen only once. Excluded were patients having autoimmune disease history or systemic immunosuppression. Sequences were derived from CD4+ or CD8+ T cells sorted from blood, sampled in a trial of the OX40 agonist ivuxolimab. The chain has TRBV9 and TRBJ1-2, with D possibly being TRBD1 (6 bases). The TCR originated in an adult with an advanced solid tumor such as melanoma, head and neck, liver or kidney cancer. The DNA for the CDR3 is TGTGCCAGCAGCGCCTTGGGGGCTGGCTACACCTTC. This translates into CASSALGAGYTF.